Reported below is one T cell receptor (beta chain). The data were obtained in a study of blood T cell repertoires in COVID-19. At the level of the study: There were acute and convalescent COVID-19 samples, and they came from the United States, Italy and Spain.

Original processing notes: Quantification of nucleated cells was approximated via reference gene primer amplification. This table comes from immunoSEQ multiplex PCR, and its TCRdb copy is limited to in-frame clones, with some not included. D and trimming come from the DNA, and the V and J calls and clone size come from that table. The table includes almost 90,000 clones, about 92% detected once. While infection was still active, Seattle patients were enrolled and then followed longitudinally. This sequence was found in a man younger than 35 with COVID-19, enrolled during active disease. The sample comprised peripheral blood.

CDR3 coding DNA: TGTGCCAGCAGTGCACTAGGGAATAATTCACCCCTCCACTTT. Translation: CASSALGNNSPLHF. This sequence joins TRBV25-1 and TRBJ1-6; D is uncertain. This CDR3 is built from 14 residues. Germline V CDR1 and CDR2: MGHDK, SYGVNS. V lost 4 bases to trimming and J lost 5 bases, with 9 bases between them.